These 12 T cell receptor beta chains were all obtained from the same sample, sequenced in a study of T-cell memory formation after mild COVID-19. TCRdb recomputed calls from the 5' RACE reads with MiXCR, one row per CDR3 protein. This table has over 450,000 distinct CDR3 sequences, roughly 20% appearing once. Sequencing used PBMCs or a T cell subset sorted from them (not recorded which). The receptors were sampled from an adult woman who had mild COVID-19 (a few samples of this study predate the infection). Cell type and time point are not known.

The chain carries TRBV5-1 and TRBJ1-1, with D hard to call. Germline V gives CDR1 SGHRS, CDR2 YFSETQ. The CDR3 sequence is 13 residues long. V lost 0 bases and J lost 4, with 7 bases in between. The CDR3 coding sequence is TGCGCCAGCAGCTTGGCAAGTTTCACTGAAGCTTTCTTT. This codes for CASSLASFTEAFF.

The chain uses TRBV2 and TRBJ2-3; D possibly uses TRBD1 or TRBD2 (5 bases each). From germline, CDR1 is SNHLY and CDR2 FYNNEI. Trimming left V 2 bases short and J 8 bases short, with 11 bases between. The CDR3 is 13 residues long. Here the CDR3 reads CASSEWDEGTQYF. As DNA, the CDR3 is TGTGCCAGCAGTGAATGGGACGAGGGTACGCAGTATTTT.

This clonotype has just a few counts. This chain uses TRBV15 with TRBJ1-5; weak D call: TRBD1 (5 bases). Trimming removed 0 bases at V and 7 bases at J, with 13 bases between. Germline assignment: CDR1 LNHNV and CDR2 YYDKDF (reference sequence). The CDR3 consists of 15 residues. CDR3 coding DNA: TGTGCCACCAGCAGAGAGGAAGGGGCTGGACAGCCCCAGCATTTT. This codes for CATSREEGAGQPQHF.

This clonotype was seen a few times. The chain is built from TRBV5-1 and TRBJ1-4; D perhaps matches TRBD1 (5 bases). The CDR3 length is 14 residues. Germline CDR1 reads SGHRS; CDR2 reads YFSETQ. Trimming shortened V by 0 bases and J by 6 bases, and 9 bases separated the two germline ends. As DNA, the CDR3 is TGCGCCAGCAGCTTGGGGGGACGGGATGAAAAACTGTTTTTT. It encodes CASSLGGRDEKLFF.

The J gene is TRBJ2-2, the V gene TRBV12-5, with 7 bases matching TRBD1. Trimming at V came to 2 bases and at J to 6 bases, leaving 6 bases not matched to a gene. The germline gives CDR1 LGHNT, CDR2 FRNRAP. The CDR3 contains 15 residues. The CDR3 coding sequence is TGTGCTAGTGGTTTGCAACTACAGGGGCCCGGGGAGCTGTTTTTT. Translating it yields CASGLQLQGPGELFF.

This clonotype was seen a few times. The genes are TRBV11-2 and TRBJ2-3; TRBD2 is a possible D gene (5 bases). The CDR3 is made up of 14 amino acids. The V gene lost 0 bases and the J gene lost 12 bases, with 16 bases spanning the gap. Germline V gene lookup returns CDR1 SGHAT and CDR2 FQNNGV. CDR3 bases: TGTGCCAGCAGCTTAGATAATAGGAGGACCACCCAGTATTTT. The encoded protein is CASSLDNRRTTQYF.

This clonotype was observed a handful of times. CDR3 DNA: TGTGCCAGCAGGACCCGGGAGAACTACGAGCAGTACTTC. Its protein is CASRTRENYEQYF. The gene calls are TRBV5-6 and TRBJ2-7; D is possibly TRBD2 (6 bases). Germline loops: CDR1 SGHDT, CDR2 YYEEEE. V lost 5 bases and J 3 bases, leaving 12 bases between the germline ends. The CDR3 extends over 13 amino acids.

This sequence joins TRBV9 and TRBJ2-5; D possibly corresponds to TRBD1 (6 bases). Per the germline V gene, CDR1 is SGDLS and CDR2 is YYNGEE. The CDR3 sequence is 15 residues long. V lost 4 bases and J lost 2, with 15 bases in between. The CDR3 protein is CASSTAWGLQETQYF. The CDR3, as DNA: TGTGCCAGCAGCACGGCCTGGGGGCTTCAAGAGACCCAGTACTTC.

This chain links TRBV7-2 with TRBJ2-5, with 8 bases lining up with TRBD1. The CDR3 contains 15 residues. Trimming at V came to 1 base and at J to 2 bases, leaving 3 bases not matched to a gene. In germline, CDR1 is SGHTA, CDR2 FQGNSA. In DNA form, the CDR3 reads TGTGCCAGCAGCTTAGACAGGGGGATACAAGAGACCCAGTACTTC. Protein: CASSLDRGIQETQYF.

The J gene is TRBJ2-7, the V gene TRBV24-1; D remains unclear. Per the germline V gene, CDR1 is KGHDR and CDR2 is SFDVKD. The CDR3 consists of 13 residues. Deletions cut 4 bases from V and 2 bases from J, with 8 bases between. In nucleotides, the CDR3 is TGTGCCACCAGTGACCCCACGACCTACGAGCAGTACTTC. Protein product: CATSDPTTYEQYF.

This clonotype was observed a handful of times. The CDR3 region is CAWSAGGSSPLHF. CDR3 nucleotide sequence: TGTGCCTGGAGCGCTGGGGGAAGCTCCCCCCTCCACTTT. This chain uses TRBV30 with TRBJ1-6; the D gene is possibly TRBD1 (5 bases). The germline V gene encodes CDR1 GTSNPN and CDR2 SVGIG (reference sequence). Trimming took off 3 bases at V and 13 bases at J, with 16 bases between the two ends. CDR3 length: 13 residues.

This clonotype was counted a few times. The chain recombines TRBV6-5 with TRBJ2-3; 13 bases agree with TRBD2. Germline CDR1 MNHEY, CDR2 SVGAGI. The ends lost 2 bases at V and 2 bases at J; junction bases unmatched: 7. CDR3 length equals 18 residues. The CDR3 sequence is CASSYKPGLAGFTDTQYF. In nucleotides, the CDR3 is TGTGCCAGCAGTTACAAACCGGGACTAGCGGGATTCACAGATACGCAGTATTTT.